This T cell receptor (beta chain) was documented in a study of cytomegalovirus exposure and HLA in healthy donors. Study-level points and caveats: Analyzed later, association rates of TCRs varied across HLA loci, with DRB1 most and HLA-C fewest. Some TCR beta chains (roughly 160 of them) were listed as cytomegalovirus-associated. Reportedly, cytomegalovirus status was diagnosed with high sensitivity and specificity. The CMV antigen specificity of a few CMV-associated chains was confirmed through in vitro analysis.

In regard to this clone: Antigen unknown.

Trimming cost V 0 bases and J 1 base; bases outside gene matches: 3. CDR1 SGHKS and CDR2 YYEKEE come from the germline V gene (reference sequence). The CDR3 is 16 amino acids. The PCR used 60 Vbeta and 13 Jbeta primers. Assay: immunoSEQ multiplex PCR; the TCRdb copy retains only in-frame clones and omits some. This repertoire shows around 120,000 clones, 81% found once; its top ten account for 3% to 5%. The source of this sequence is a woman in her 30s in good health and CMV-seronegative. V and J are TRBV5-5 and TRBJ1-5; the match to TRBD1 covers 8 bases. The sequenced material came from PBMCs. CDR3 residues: CASSLGQGASNQPQHF. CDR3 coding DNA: TGTGCCAGCAGCTTGGGGCAGGGGGCAAGCAATCAGCCCCAGCATTTT.